The present entry profiles one T cell receptor beta chain with its context. Its target is unknown. The sample belongs to a study of cytomegalovirus exposure and HLA in healthy donors. It was with 60 Vbeta and 13 Jbeta primers that the PCR ran. Sequencing used immunoSEQ multiplex PCR; TCRdb keeps in-frame clones, though not all of them. The table lists more than 150,000 clones, about three quarters of them singletons. Study outcomes and limitations: TCR beta V segments were, for the most part, productive about 90% or about 30% of the time in an earlier analysis.

V was trimmed by 6 bases and J by 5 bases, leaving 14 bases between them. This CDR3 has 13 amino acids. Germline V gene sequence: CDR1 MNHNY, CDR2 SVGAGI (reference sequence). The TCR was taken from a woman between 45 and 60 years old in good health and CMV-seropositive. Sequenced: PBMCs. The chain recombines TRBV6-6 with TRBJ2-7; tentatively, D is TRBD2 (6 bases). CDR3 nucleotides: TGTGCCAGCAGACAGACGGGAGTCCACGAGCAGTACTTC. Translating it yields CASRQTGVHEQYF.